This entry is about one T cell receptor beta chain. The CDR3 is 14 residues long. V shed 0 bases and J 7 bases; nucleotides not matched to a gene: 5. Germline assignment: CDR1 SGHAT and CDR2 FQNNGV. Time point of the sample: pretreatment peripheral blood. Patients' cancers were locally advanced or metastatic urothelial carcinomas. The data were taken from a study of PD-L1 blockade in urothelial cancer. Whole-study context: Patients started atezolizumab around 2014, 1,200 mg intravenously every 3 weeks.

Each PCR had synthetic TCR analog templates added to it as a spike-in. Using immunoSEQ multiplex PCR, the repertoire was profiled, and TCRdb retains in-frame clones only, with some absent. The data contain almost 50,000 clones, roughly 80% of them seen just once; the ten biggest clones take up approximately 3%. The rearrangement uses TRBV11-2 and TRBJ1-2; the match to TRBD1 covers 7 bases. This TCR was recovered from a man aged 65 to 79 with urothelial cancer. This material consisted of PBMCs, taken around atezolizumab (anti-PD-L1) treatment. CDR3 residues: CASSLERQGFGYTF. CDR3 in DNA: TGTGCCAGCAGCTTAGAAAGACAGGGCTTTGGCTACACCTTC. Full variable domain (outside the CDR3, taken from reference TRBV11-2 and TRBJ1-2): EAGVAQSPRYKIIEKRQSVAFWCNPISGHATLYWYQQILGQGPKLLIQFQNNGVVDDSQLPKDRFSAERLKGVDSTLKIQPAKLEDSAVYLCASSLERQGFGYTFGSGTRLTVV.